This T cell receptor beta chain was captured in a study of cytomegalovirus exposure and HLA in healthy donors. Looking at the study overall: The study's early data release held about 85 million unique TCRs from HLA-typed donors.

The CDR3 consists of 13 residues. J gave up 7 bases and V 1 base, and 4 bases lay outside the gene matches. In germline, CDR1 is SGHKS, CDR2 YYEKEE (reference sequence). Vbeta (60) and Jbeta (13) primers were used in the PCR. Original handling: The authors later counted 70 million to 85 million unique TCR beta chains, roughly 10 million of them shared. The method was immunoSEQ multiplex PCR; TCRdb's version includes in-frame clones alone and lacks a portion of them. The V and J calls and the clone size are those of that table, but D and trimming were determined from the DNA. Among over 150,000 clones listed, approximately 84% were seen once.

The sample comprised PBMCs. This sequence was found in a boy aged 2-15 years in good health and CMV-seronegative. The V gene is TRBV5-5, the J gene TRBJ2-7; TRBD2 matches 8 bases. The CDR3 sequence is CASSLLVAGEQYF. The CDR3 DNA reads TGTGCCAGCAGCTTGCTGGTAGCGGGAGAGCAGTACTTC.